Listed below are T cell receptor beta chains from one sample, sequenced in a study of shared clonotypes between healthy human individuals. Assay used: immunoSEQ multiplex PCR; TCRdb lists only in-frame clones, some missing. The table lists around 1.5 million clones, 95% to 99% of them singletons, with roughly 0.45% in the top ten. Sequenced material: naive CD4+ T cells sorted from blood. The origin of the receptors is a man aged 30-40 years in good health. Both conserved end residues are part of each CDR3. Each record gives: clone size, V gene, D gene, J gene, CDR3 DNA, CDR3 protein. D genes are given only for firm matches. Size is stated for part of the rows, as once, few or many counts, or as a class when the clone is expanded.

once	TRBV7-3	.	TRBJ2-4	TGTGCCAGCAGCTTAACCGGGACCCTAGCCAAAAACATTCAGTACTTC	CASSLTGTLAKNIQYF
.	TRBV5-6	.	TRBJ2-7	TGTGCCAGCAGCTTGGTCCACTCCTCCTACGAGCAGTACTTC	CASSLVHSSYEQYF
.	TRBV9	TRBD2	TRBJ2-2	TGTGCCAGCAGCGTAAGGAGGCTAGCGGCCCCCGGGGAGCTGTTTTTT	CASSVRRLAAPGELFF
.	TRBV19	TRBD2	TRBJ2-7	TGTGCCAGTAGTATCTACGGGAGGAACTACGAGCAGTACTTC	CASSIYGRNYEQYF
.	TRBV19	.	TRBJ2-7	TGTGCCAGTAGTATGGAGGGGGCGTCGTTTTACGAGCAGTACTTC	CASSMEGASFYEQYF
.	TRBV19	.	TRBJ1-5	TGTGCCAGTAGTATAGGGGGAGGGGCGGGTCAGCCCCAGCATTTT	CASSIGGGAGQPQHF
.	TRBV18	TRBD1	TRBJ2-7	TGTGCCAGCTCACCACAACAGGGGAGCGAGCAGTACTTC	CASSPQQGSEQYF
.	TRBV18	TRBD1	TRBJ2-7	TGTGCCAGCTCGCTGTCCGGGACAGGTTCTCACGAGCAGTACTTC	CASSLSGTGSHEQYF
.	TRBV28	.	TRBJ1-2	TGTGCCAGCAGTTTAAGGGCGGCAAGAGATGGCTACACCTTC	CASSLRAARDGYTF
.	TRBV28	.	TRBJ2-7	TGTGCCAGCAGAACCCTGGGGGGCGGGAGTGGCGCCTACGAGCAGTACTTC	CASRTLGGGSGAYEQYF
.	TRBV9	.	TRBJ2-2	TGTGCCAGCAGCTCCCGATTGACAGCCAGCACCGGGGAGCTGTTTTTT	CASSSRLTASTGELFF
.	TRBV29-1	.	TRBJ2-1	TGCAGCGTTGGGGACCCTCCCTACAATGAGCAGTTCTTC	CSVGDPPYNEQFF
.	TRBV27	.	TRBJ2-7	TGTGCCAGCCGGACGGAGAACTACGAGCAGTACTTC	CASRTENYEQYF
.	TRBV20-1	.	TRBJ2-2	TGCAGTGCATCAGTCACCGGGGAGCTGTTTTTT	CSASVTGELFF
once	TRBV18	TRBD2	TRBJ2-3	TGTGCCAGCTCACCTCCTAGCGGCGGCACAGATACGCAGTATTTT	CASSPPSGGTDTQYF
.	TRBV6-5	.	TRBJ1-1	TGTGCCAGCAGTTACGTGGACATGAACACTGAAGCTTTCTTT	CASSYVDMNTEAFF
.	TRBV4-3	.	TRBJ2-3	TGCGCCAGCAGCCAAGCCGGGGGCGCAGATACGCAGTATTTT	CASSQAGGADTQYF
.	TRBV11-3	TRBD1	TRBJ2-1	TGTGCCAGCAGCTCGAAAGGGACAGCCCTCGGACACAATGAGCAGTTCTTC	CASSSKGTALGHNEQFF
.	TRBV9	TRBD2	TRBJ2-5	TGTGCCAGCAGCTCCCACGCTAGCGGCCAAGAGACCCAGTACTTC	CASSSHASGQETQYF
once	TRBV27	.	TRBJ2-5	TGTGCCAGCAGTTTATCGTTTTACCAAGAGACCCAGTACTTC	CASSLSFYQETQYF
.	TRBV10-1	.	TRBJ2-3	TGCGCCAGCGGGGGGAGCACAGATACGCAGTATTTT	CASGGSTDTQYF
.	TRBV5-1	TRBD2	TRBJ2-7	TGCGCCAGCAGCTTGGCCCGAGCGGGAGTCAACGAGCAGTACTTC	CASSLARAGVNEQYF
.	TRBV18	.	TRBJ2-2	TGTGCCAGCTCACCAATACCGAACACCGGGGAGCTGTTTTTT	CASSPIPNTGELFF
once	TRBV4-1	.	TRBJ2-7	TGCGCCAGCAGCCATTCCGGGACTTCGAGGAGCTCCTACGAGCAGTACTTC	CASSHSGTSRSSYEQYF
once	TRBV7-2	.	TRBJ2-5	TGTGCCAGCAGCTCCCCGGCAGGGGCCGAGACCCAGTACTTC	CASSSPAGAETQYF
.	TRBV10-2	.	TRBJ1-2	TGCGCCAGCAGTGAGCCTCCCTTTACAGGGATGGCTGGCTACACCTTC	CASSEPPFTGMAGYTF
.	TRBV9	.	TRBJ2-5	TGTGCCAGCAGCCTAGGGGGGGGTCCCCAAGAGACCCAGTACTTC	CASSLGGGPQETQYF
.	TRBV27	.	TRBJ1-2	TGTGCCAGCAGCGACGGACAGATATATGGCTACACCTTC	CASSDGQIYGYTF
.	TRBV6-5	.	TRBJ1-1	TGTGCCAGCAGTTACTCCGGGGGGTTTGCTGAAGCTTTCTTT	CASSYSGGFAEAFF
.	TRBV11-2	.	TRBJ1-2	TGTGCCAGCAGCCTAAGGGGCTACACCTTC	CASSLRGYTF
.	TRBV5-1	TRBD2	TRBJ2-3	TGCGCCAGCAGCTTGACTAGCGCTAGCACAGATACGCAGTATTTT	CASSLTSASTDTQYF
.	TRBV15	.	TRBJ2-7	TGTGCCACAGGAGCGGGCCCTCTCTACGAGCAGTACTTC	CATGAGPLYEQYF
once	TRBV5-1	.	TRBJ2-7	TGCGCCAGCAGCTTGTACTCGGGAACCTTTTCTTTATACGAGCAGTACTTC	CASSLYSGTFSLYEQYF
.	TRBV5-4	TRBD1	TRBJ2-3	TGTGCCAGCAGCCATTTCGACAGGGACACAGATACGCAGTATTTT	CASSHFDRDTDTQYF
.	TRBV5-8	TRBD1	TRBJ1-1	TGTGCCAGCAGCTGGGTGAGGGGGCCTACAGCTGAAGCTTTCTTT	CASSWVRGPTAEAFF
.	TRBV18	.	TRBJ1-1	TGTGCCAGCTCACCACGGGCAGCTCGGGACACTGAAGCTTTCTTT	CASSPRAARDTEAFF
.	TRBV9	.	TRBJ2-7	TGTGCCAGCAGCGCAGCCGCCGGGACGGCCTACGAGCAGTACTTC	CASSAAAGTAYEQYF
.	TRBV29-1	TRBD2	TRBJ2-5	TGCAGCGTTGGAGAGGGAGGGGAGACCCAGTACTTC	CSVGEGGETQYF
.	TRBV19	.	TRBJ2-2	TGTGCCAGGGGCCACAGGGAGGGGGAGCTGTTTTTT	CARGHREGELFF
.	TRBV28	.	TRBJ1-5	TGTGCCAGCAGGTGGGTACAGGATCAGCCCCAGCATTTT	CASRWVQDQPQHF
.	TRBV6-1	.	TRBJ1-4	TGTGCCAGCAGTGGAGTATCCGGAGTTAATGAAAAACTGTTTTTT	CASSGVSGVNEKLFF
.	TRBV9	.	TRBJ2-7	TGTGCCAGCAGCGTAGACTGGGACTCCTACGAGCAGTACTTC	CASSVDWDSYEQYF
.	TRBV28	TRBD2	TRBJ2-7	TGTGCCAGCCTAGCGGGGGGATCCCTCTACGAGCAGTACTTC	CASLAGGSLYEQYF
.	TRBV5-4	TRBD2	TRBJ2-1	TGTGCCAGCAGGTTCCCGGCGGGAGAGGAGTTCTTC	CASRFPAGEEFF
once	TRBV7-8	TRBD2	TRBJ2-7	TGTGCCAGCAGTTTAGAAATCCGGGGACTATACGAGCAGTACTTC	CASSLEIRGLYEQYF
.	TRBV6-1	TRBD1	TRBJ2-7	TGTGCCAGCAGTGAGCCGGGACAGTCCTACGAGCAGTACTTC	CASSEPGQSYEQYF
.	TRBV7-7	TRBD2	TRBJ2-1	TGTGCTAGCAGCTTCGGGACTAGCGGGACCGAGCAGTTCTTC	CASSFGTSGTEQFF
.	TRBV5-1	.	TRBJ2-7	TGCGCCAGCAGCTTGGGGCGGTTCTACGAGCAGTACTTC	CASSLGRFYEQYF
.	TRBV27	.	TRBJ2-1	TGTGCCAGCAGACCTGGGACGAACTCCTACAATGAGCAGTTCTTC	CASRPGTNSYNEQFF
.	TRBV5-1	TRBD1	TRBJ1-2	TGCGCCAGCAGCCATAGGGTGGGACAGGCAGGAGGCTACACCTTC	CASSHRVGQAGGYTF
.	TRBV5-1	.	TRBJ1-3	TGCGCCAGTATGAATCACAGGACTTTCGCTGGAAACACCATATATTTT	CASMNHRTFAGNTIYF
.	TRBV7-2	TRBD2	TRBJ2-1	TGTGCCAGCAGCTTTTCCGTGGGGGAGGGGCAGTTCTTC	CASSFSVGEGQFF
.	TRBV7-8	TRBD1	TRBJ2-1	TGTGCCAGCAGCTTAGCAGGGACAGGGGGCACCTACAATGAGCAGTTCTTC	CASSLAGTGGTYNEQFF
.	TRBV15	.	TRBJ2-7	TGTGCCACCAGCAGAGATGTAGCTAGAGGCTACGAGCAGTACTTC	CATSRDVARGYEQYF
.	TRBV7-9	TRBD1	TRBJ2-3	TGTGCCAGTCCACTTACTCCGGGACAGGGAATAGAAGATACGCAGTATTTT	CASPLTPGQGIEDTQYF
.	TRBV6-5	.	TRBJ2-7	TGTGCCAGCAGTTACCTTCCCAGGGCCTACGAGCAGTACTTC	CASSYLPRAYEQYF
.	TRBV5-1	.	TRBJ2-3	TGCGCCAGCAGCTTCGAGGGAGTTGGTGATACGCAGTATTTT	CASSFEGVGDTQYF
.	TRBV28	.	TRBJ1-1	TGTGCCAGCAGTTTCTCTCCGGTGGGAGCGGGACTTAAGAACACTGAAGCTTTCTTT	CASSFSPVGAGLKNTEAFF
.	TRBV19	TRBD1	TRBJ2-1	TGTGCCAGTAGTATAACAGGAGCAGGGGGAAACAATGAGCAGTTCTTC	CASSITGAGGNNEQFF